Listed here are 20 T cell receptor beta chains from one sample, sequenced in a study of cytomegalovirus exposure and HLA in healthy donors. 13 Jbeta primers and 60 Vbeta primers were used for the PCR. The repertoire was sequenced with immunoSEQ multiplex PCR; TCRdb's copy has only in-frame clones and lacks some. The sample lists roughly 220,000 clones, roughly 75% seen once, with 1.5% to 2% in the top ten. Sequenced: PBMCs. These receptors all come from a woman in her 30s in good health and CMV-seronegative.

V is TRBV7-6 and J is TRBJ2-1, with 8 bases aligning to TRBD2. The V gene end was trimmed by 1 base and the J gene end by 4 bases; junction bases not matched to a gene: 9. Germline V gene data show CDR1 as SGHVS and CDR2 as FNYEAQ. The CDR3 has 17 amino acids. CDR3 sequence reads: CASSLGALRGAYNEQFF. CDR3 nucleotides: TGTGCCAGCAGCTTAGGGGCCTTGCGGGGGGCTTACAATGAGCAGTTCTTC.

DNA of the CDR3: TGTGCCAGCTCACCACCGCTCCAGACTATCTACAATGAGCAGTTCTTC. It yields the protein CASSPPLQTIYNEQFF. This sequence joins TRBV18 and TRBJ2-1; TRBD2 is a possible D gene (5 bases). Germline CDR1 KGHSH, CDR2 LQKENI. This CDR3 has 16 residues. The V end lost 0 bases, the J end lost 3 bases, and 12 bases lay between the germline ends.

The rearrangement joins TRBV10-3 to TRBJ1-1; TRBD1 matches 7 bases. Trimming at V came to 6 bases and at J to 4 bases, leaving 2 bases not matched to a gene. The germline V gene has CDR1 ENHRY and CDR2 SYGVKD. CDR3 size: 12 residues. The CDR3 loop is CAISAGGTEAFF. The CDR3 nucleotides are TGTGCCATCAGCGCAGGGGGCACTGAAGCTTTCTTT.

V is TRBV6-5 and J is TRBJ2-1, with D possibly being TRBD2 (6 bases). The CDR3 totals 12 residues. V lost 9 bases to trimming and J lost 9 bases, with 15 bases between them. The germline gives CDR1 MNHEY, CDR2 SVGAGI. The CDR3 sequence: CASSPGVGEQFF. CDR3 sequence (DNA): TGTGCCAGTTCCCCGGGGGTCGGTGAGCAGTTCTTC.

Remarks on this clone: The junction does not match germline at one end; this may be a read error. This sequence joins TRBV19 and TRBJ1-3; D may be TRBD1 (6 bases). CDR3 size: 18 residues. CDR1 and CDR2 (germline): LNHDA, SQIVND (reference sequence). The CDR3 DNA reads TGTGCCACTAGTTCCGGGACACGATATCGCCTCTCTGGAAACACCATATATTTT. It translates to CATSSGTRYRLSGNTIYF.

This clone has just a few counts. The chain links TRBV19 to TRBJ1-5; maybe TRBD1 (5 bases). The CDR3 has 14 residues. Germline-derived CDR1 and CDR2 are LNHDA and SQIVND (reference sequence). Trimming cost V 3 bases and J 5 bases, with 11 bases left between them. The CDR3 protein is CASSMWQGDQPQHF. The CDR3 bases are TGTGCCAGTAGTATGTGGCAGGGCGATCAGCCCCAGCATTTT.

The chain carries TRBV6-5 and TRBJ1-3; D might be TRBD1 (5 bases). V lost 5 bases and J lost 8, with 19 bases in between. CDR1 is MNHEY, CDR2 SVGAGI, per germline. CDR3 length equals 15 residues. CDR3 DNA sequence: TGTGCCAGCAGTCCCGGGACGGCGGGGCAACACACCATATATTTT. Translating it yields CASSPGTAGQHTIYF.

The V call is TRBV30, the J call TRBJ2-1; D gene uncertain. The CDR3 totals 12 residues. Germline lookup yields CDR1 GTSNPN and CDR2 SVGIG (reference sequence). V lost 1 base and J 5 bases, leaving 6 bases between the germline ends. CDR3 sequence: CAWSAGDNEQFF. The CDR3 DNA is TGTGCCTGGAGTGCCGGTGACAATGAGCAGTTCTTC. The variable domain in full, with the rest retrieved from reference TRBV30 and TRBJ2-1, is SQTIHQWPATLVQPVGSPLSLECTVEGTSNPNLYWYRQAAGRGLQLLFYSVGIGQISSEVPQNLSASRPQDRQFILSSKKLLLSDSGFYLCAWSAGDNEQFFGPGTRLTVL.

Worth noting for this clone: The junction does not match germline at one end; this may be a read error. V usage is TRBV7-7 and J usage is TRBJ2-7, with D uncertain. The CDR3 loop spans 13 amino acids. Looked up from germline, CDR1 is SSHAT and CDR2 is FNYEAQ (reference sequence). CDR3 sequence: CASSLGLRDEQYF. CDR3 DNA: TGTGCTAGCAGCTTAGGTCTACGAGATGAGCAGTACTTC.

V gene TRBV6-6 combines with J gene TRBJ1-1, with no clear D. V lost 0 bases and J 1 base, leaving 6 bases between the germline ends. Germline V gives CDR1 MNHNY, CDR2 SVGAGI (reference sequence). This CDR3 region has 14 residues. CDR3 in amino acids: CASSYSEGNTEAFF. DNA for the CDR3: TGTGCCAGCAGTTACTCGGAGGGGAACACTGAAGCTTTCTTT.

The V call is TRBV27, the J call TRBJ2-3; TRBD1 is a possible D gene (6 bases). The V end lost 5 bases, the J end lost 0 bases, and 12 bases lay between the germline ends. Germline assignment: CDR1 MNHEY and CDR2 SMNVEV (reference sequence). The CDR3 runs 15 residues. The CDR3 region has the DNA TGTGCCAGCAGTCCATCGGACAGTAGCACAGATACGCAGTATTTT. Residues: CASSPSDSSTDTQYF.

The V call is TRBV19, the J call TRBJ1-1, with D possibly being TRBD1 (5 bases). The CDR3 contains 15 residues. Germline V gene lookup returns CDR1 LNHDA and CDR2 SQIVND (reference sequence). The V end was cut by 5 bases, the J end by 1 base, with 14 bases between. The CDR3 region has the DNA TGTGCCAGTAGTGTTAGATCTCAGGGGAACACTGAAGCTTTCTTT. Translation gives CASSVRSQGNTEAFF.

V and J are TRBV12-5 and TRBJ2-3; the match to TRBD2 covers 12 bases. The CDR3 runs to 14 residues. V lost 4 bases and J lost 4; bases outside the gene matches: 0. Germline-derived CDR1 and CDR2 are LGHNT and FRNRAP. The CDR3 reads CASGWTSGADTQYF. The CDR3 DNA is TGTGCTAGTGGTTGGACTAGCGGGGCAGATACGCAGTATTTT.

The chain links TRBV2 to TRBJ1-2; D not certain. The germline gives CDR1 SNHLY, CDR2 FYNNEI. V was clipped by 6 bases and J by 7 bases, with 9 bases between them. This CDR3 is 11 amino acids long. For the CDR3, the DNA is TGTGCCAGCAGCAAGGAGGGTGGCTACACCTTC. It yields the protein CASSKEGGYTF. Combining the CDR3 with reference TRBV2 and TRBJ1-2 gives the whole variable domain EPEVTQTPSHQVTQMGQEVILRCVPISNHLYFYWYRQILGQKVEFLVSFYNNEISEKSEIFDDQFSVERPDGSNFTLKIRSTKLEDSAMYFCASSKEGGYTFGSGTRLTVV.

This chain joins TRBV29-1 and TRBJ2-7; 8 bases agree with TRBD2. CDR1 is SQVTM and CDR2 is ANQGSEA in the germline V gene. Losses at the gene ends were 1 base for V and 2 bases for J; bases not matched to a gene: 7. The CDR3 is made up of 15 amino acids. CDR3: CSVEGGAGDPYEQYF. CDR3 in DNA: TGCAGCGTTGAAGGGGGAGCGGGGGACCCCTACGAGCAGTACTTC.

The rearrangement joins TRBV9 to TRBJ1-4; 8 nucleotides line up with TRBD1. Trimming cost V 5 bases and J 4 bases; bases outside gene matches: 7. Germline assignment: CDR1 SGDLS and CDR2 YYNGEE. The CDR3 runs to 15 residues. The CDR3 DNA follows: TGTGCCAGCAGTTACGACAGGGGAGGTAATGAAAAACTGTTTTTT. It yields the protein CASSYDRGGNEKLFF.

The V and J genes are TRBV6-1 and TRBJ2-7; TRBD2 matches at 12 bases. Per the germline V gene, CDR1 is MNHNS and CDR2 is SASEGT. Trimming cost V 10 bases and J 3 bases; bases outside gene matches: 7. CDR3 length: 14 residues. The CDR3 protein is CAIRLAGGIYEQYF. The CDR3 DNA reads TGTGCCATCAGGCTAGCGGGGGGGATCTACGAGCAGTACTTC.

V is TRBV6-4 and J is TRBJ2-1; maybe TRBD1 (5 bases). Germline CDR1 MRHNA, CDR2 SNTAGT. This CDR3 has 13 amino acids. V was trimmed by 4 bases and J by 8 bases, leaving 12 bases between them. The CDR3 bases are TGTGCCAGCAGTGTGTACGAAGGGGATGAGCAGTTCTTC. Protein sequence: CASSVYEGDEQFF.

J is TRBJ2-5 and V is TRBV27; a weak D match, TRBD2 (5 bases). The CDR3 is 15 residues long. V lost 6 bases and J lost 2, with 16 bases in between. The germline gives CDR1 MNHEY, CDR2 SMNVEV (reference sequence). DNA of the CDR3: TGTGCCAGCAGACCCCGACCCGAGGGACAAGAGACCCAGTACTTC. This encodes CASRPRPEGQETQYF.

The V and J genes are TRBV30 and TRBJ1-2; 7 nucleotides line up with TRBD1. Germline V gene lookup returns CDR1 GTSNPN and CDR2 SVGIG (reference sequence). The CDR3 is made up of 12 amino acids. Losses at the gene ends were 5 bases for V and 8 bases for J; bases not matched to a gene: 8. The CDR3 DNA follows: TGTGCCTGGGGACAGGTTCATGGGGGCTACACCTTC. It codes for CAWGQVHGGYTF.